This entry lists 24 T cell receptor beta chains sequenced from one sample in a study of beta chain features in type 1 diabetes. What was sequenced were expressed TCRB transcripts, since all of the isolated RNA had been reverse transcribed. Clones were sequenced by immunoSEQ multiplex PCR, and TCRdb holds only the in-frame ones, with some missing. The profile shows roughly 180,000 clones, about 13% of them singletons. The sequenced material came from central memory CD4+ T cells from blood. The origin of the receptors is a woman under 30 in good health.

This clone was detected only a few times. The chain links TRBV2 to TRBJ2-7; 7 positions agree with TRBD1. The CDR3 length is 16 residues. Germline CDR1 reads SNHLY; CDR2 reads FYNNEI. After removal of 6 bases from V and 3 bases from J, the junction contained 14 bases not matched to a gene. The CDR3 is CASSLNSGTANYEQYF. The CDR3 DNA is TGTGCCAGCAGCTTAAACTCCGGGACAGCTAACTACGAGCAGTACTTC.

This clone showed up just a few times. V usage is TRBV6-6 and J usage is TRBJ2-2, with D unresolved. V lost 0 bases and J 6 bases, leaving 14 bases between the germline ends. The CDR3 runs 16 residues. The germline V gene has CDR1 MNHNY and CDR2 SVGAGI (reference sequence). This CDR3 is CASSYSIMRSSGELFF. CDR3 DNA: TGTGCCAGCAGTTACTCGATTATGAGGTCCTCCGGGGAGCTGTTTTTT.

The V and J genes are TRBV11-2 and TRBJ1-1; unclear D gene. This CDR3 spans 15 amino acids. Trimming removed 5 bases at V and 1 base at J, with 14 bases between. Germline V gene data show CDR1 as SGHAT and CDR2 as FQNNGV. The CDR3, as DNA: TGTGCCAGCAGCCCCACCCATACACCGAACACTGAAGCTTTCTTT. Protein sequence: CASSPTHTPNTEAFF. The full variable domain, rest sourced from reference TRBV11-2 and TRBJ1-1, is EAGVAQSPRYKIIEKRQSVAFWCNPISGHATLYWYQQILGQGPKLLIQFQNNGVVDDSQLPKDRFSAERLKGVDSTLKIQPAKLEDSAVYLCASSPTHTPNTEAFFGQGTRLTVV.

This clone has more than one count but fewer than ten. This chain links TRBV5-1 with TRBJ2-1; 9 nucleotides match TRBD1. Trimming at V came to 4 bases and at J to 4 bases, leaving 6 bases not matched to a gene. Germline V CDR1 and CDR2: SGHRS, YFSETQ. The CDR3 totals 15 residues. CDR3 coding DNA: TGCGCCAGCAGCCCGGACAGGGGCTTTTACAATGAGCAGTTCTTC. Translating it yields CASSPDRGFYNEQFF.

The rearrangement uses TRBV6-4 and TRBJ1-1; D gene unclear. The CDR3 spans 13 residues. Per germline, CDR1 MRHNA and CDR2 SNTAGT. V lost 3 bases and J lost 4, with 9 bases in between. The CDR3 is CASSEARGTEAFF. The CDR3 nucleotides read TGTGCCAGCAGTGAGGCGCGGGGCACTGAAGCTTTCTTT.

The chain employs TRBV6-6 and TRBJ1-1, with 8 nucleotides matching TRBD1. V shed 5 bases and J 3 bases; nucleotides not matched to a gene: 2. CDR1 MNHNY and CDR2 SVGAGI come from the germline V gene (reference sequence). The CDR3 is 13 residues long. CDR3 sequence: CASSATGDTEAFF. As DNA, the CDR3 is TGTGCCAGCAGTGCGACAGGGGACACTGAAGCTTTCTTT.

This clone was found a few times. The rearrangement links TRBV23-1 to TRBJ2-1, with 11 bases that match TRBD2. TRBV23-1 belongs to the ORF category, with a function that is uncertain. CDR3 length: 15 residues. Trimming at V came to 7 bases and at J to 3 bases, leaving 5 bases not matched to a gene. CDR3 nucleotide sequence: TGCGCCAGCACGAGGACTAGCGGGTACTACAATGAGCAGTTCTTC. Translation gives CASTRTSGYYNEQFF.

The chain joins TRBV5-4 to TRBJ2-2; TRBD2 matches 7 bases. The V gene end was trimmed by 9 bases and the J gene end by 1 base; junction bases not matched to a gene: 12. CDR1 and CDR2 (germline): SGHNT, YYREEE (reference sequence). The CDR3 extends over 16 amino acids. The CDR3 spells CATRLASRGNTGELFF. The CDR3, as DNA: TGTGCCACACGACTAGCTAGCCGTGGGAACACCGGGGAGCTGTTTTTT.

The chain recombines TRBV30 with TRBJ2-5; weak D call: TRBD2 (5 bases). Trimming took off 2 bases at V and 10 bases at J, with 17 bases between the two ends. CDR3 length: 13 residues. Germline V gives CDR1 GTSNPN, CDR2 SVGIG (reference sequence). The CDR3 loop is CAWSQSDSGYQYF. As DNA, the CDR3 is TGTGCCTGGAGTCAATCTGACTCGGGATACCAGTACTTC.

J is TRBJ2-1 and V is TRBV5-1, with 9 nucleotides matching TRBD2. This CDR3 has 16 amino acids. Looked up from germline, CDR1 is SGHRS and CDR2 is YFSETQ. The junction had 7 bases not matched to a gene; V was cut back by 4 bases and J by 2 bases. For the CDR3, the DNA is TGCGCCAGCAGCGATAGCGGGAGCGGCCCCTACAATGAGCAGTTCTTC. Amino acid sequence: CASSDSGSGPYNEQFF.

The chain uses TRBV7-7 and TRBJ2-3, with 8 bases lining up with TRBD2. The ends lost 5 bases at V and 5 bases at J; junction bases unmatched: 6. The CDR3 has 14 residues. Germline-derived CDR1 and CDR2 are SSHAT and FNYEAQ (reference sequence). CDR3 nucleotides: TGTGCCAGCAGCCCAGCGGGAGAGCTAGATACGCAGTATTTT. Protein sequence: CASSPAGELDTQYF. The full variable domain, rest sourced from reference TRBV7-7 and TRBJ2-3, is GAGVSQSPRYKVTKRGQDVTLRCDPISSHATLYWYQQALGQGPEFLTYFNYEAQPDKSGLPSDRFSAERPEGSISTLTIQRTEQRDSAMYRCASSPAGELDTQYFGPGTRLTVL.

This clone was observed a handful of times. J is TRBJ1-2 and V is TRBV30; D is ambiguous. Germline V gene lookup returns CDR1 GTSNPN and CDR2 SVGIG (reference sequence). The CDR3 runs 11 residues. The DNA for the CDR3 is TGTGCGGGAGGACCCAACTATGGCTACACCTTC. This sequence encodes CAGGPNYGYTF.

The chain couples TRBV27 to TRBJ1-5; TRBD1 agrees at 8 bases. Looked up from germline, CDR1 is MNHEY and CDR2 is SMNVEV (reference sequence). This CDR3 spans 14 amino acids. V lost 4 bases to trimming and J lost 5 bases; unmatched junction nucleotides: 4. The CDR3 here is CASSSGQVDQPQHF. CDR3 nucleotides: TGTGCCAGCAGTTCGGGACAGGTGGATCAGCCCCAGCATTTT.

This clone has a handful of counts. This chain connects TRBV5-5 to TRBJ1-5; D not resolved. The CDR3 consists of 14 residues. The germline V gene has CDR1 SGHKS and CDR2 YYEKEE (reference sequence). V lost 0 bases and J lost 5, with 9 bases in between. CDR3 sequence: CASSLGRRDQPQHF. In nucleotides, the CDR3 is TGTGCCAGCAGCTTGGGACGGAGAGATCAGCCCCAGCATTTT.

This clone was seen a handful of times. The gene calls are TRBV5-1 and TRBJ2-7; 11 nucleotides align to TRBD2. V gave up 4 bases and J gave up 2 bases; unmatched junction bases: 2. This CDR3 is built from 14 residues. Germline lookup yields CDR1 SGHRS and CDR2 YFSETQ. CDR3 in DNA: TGCGCCAGCAGCCCGGGACTAGCGGCCTACGAGCAGTACTTC. Amino acids: CASSPGLAAYEQYF.

The gene calls are TRBV2 and TRBJ2-4; the D gene is possibly TRBD2 (5 bases). Germline CDR1 and CDR2: SNHLY and FYNNEI. V lost 3 bases and J lost 5, with 17 bases in between. The CDR3 is 16 amino acids. CDR3 DNA sequence: TGTGCCAGCAGTGAGAGCGTGGTGAGGGCCCAAAACATTCAGTACTTC. As protein: CASSESVVRAQNIQYF.

The table lists this clone with a few counts. The chain has TRBV11-1 and TRBJ2-7; D is perhaps TRBD1 (6 bases). CDR3 length: 15 amino acids. Looked up from germline, CDR1 is SGHAT and CDR2 is FQDESV (reference sequence). V gave up 4 bases and J gave up 9 bases, with 22 bases separating them. The CDR3 DNA is TGTGCCAGCAGCTCGCGACAGGTTTCCCCAGTGGGGCAGTACTTC. Protein sequence: CASSSRQVSPVGQYF.

Points on this clone: The same CDR3 also results from other DNA sequences found in this sample. The genes are TRBV6-5 and TRBJ2-7, with 10 nucleotides matching TRBD2. Germline V lookup: CDR1 MNHEY, CDR2 SVGAGI. V trimming: 4 bases; J trimming: 2 bases; junction bases outside the gene matches: 2. This CDR3 comprises 14 residues. As DNA, the CDR3 is TGTGCCAGCAGTTTAGCGGGAGGAGCCTACGAGCAGTACTTC. This codes for CASSLAGGAYEQYF.

This clone was counted a few times. The chain carries TRBV18 and TRBJ2-1; D call uncertain. The CDR3 spans 11 residues. V lost 8 bases to trimming and J lost 5 bases, with 7 bases between them. Germline V lookup: CDR1 KGHSH, CDR2 LQKENI. The CDR3 region has the DNA TGTGCCAGCCTAACTCACAATGAGCAGTTCTTC. Its translation: CASLTHNEQFF.

This clone was detected only a few times. This chain joins TRBV18 and TRBJ1-1, with D uncertain. This CDR3 contains 14 residues. CDR1 and CDR2 (germline): KGHSH, LQKENI. The germline V and J ends were trimmed by 3 bases and 3 bases, with 11 bases remaining between them. The DNA of the CDR3 is TGTGCCAGCTCACCGGGGTGGGAGGACACTGAAGCTTTCTTT. Its translation is CASSPGWEDTEAFF. Based on the CDR3 plus reference TRBV18 and TRBJ1-1, the full variable domain is NAGVMQNPRHLVRRRGQEARLRCSPMKGHSHVYWYRQLPEEGLKFMVYLQKENIIDESGMPKERFSAEFPKEGPSILRIQQVVRGDSAAYFCASSPGWEDTEAFFGQGTRLTVV.

The sample holds a few counts of this clone. The CDR3 reads CASSPGWNQPQHF. In DNA, the CDR3 is TGTGCCAGCTCCCCGGGATGGAATCAGCCCCAGCATTTT. The J gene is TRBJ1-5, the V gene TRBV18; D remains ambiguous. The CDR3 has 13 residues. With 6 bases removed from V and 4 bases from J, the gap between germline ends came to 10 bases. Looked up from germline, CDR1 is KGHSH and CDR2 is LQKENI. The whole variable domain, filled in from reference TRBV18 and TRBJ1-5, reads NAGVMQNPRHLVRRRGQEARLRCSPMKGHSHVYWYRQLPEEGLKFMVYLQKENIIDESGMPKERFSAEFPKEGPSILRIQQVVRGDSAAYFCASSPGWNQPQHFGDGTRLSIL.

This clone was seen only a few times. The V gene is TRBV28, the J gene TRBJ1-1; D not resolved. The CDR3 loop spans 11 amino acids. Looked up from germline, CDR1 is MDHEN and CDR2 is SYDVKM. The V end was cut by 5 bases, the J end by 8 bases, with 9 bases between. In DNA, the CDR3 is TGTGCCAGCAGTACCCCTCGGGAAGCTTTCTTT. Translated, it gives CASSTPREAFF.

This clone was counted between two and nine times. The chain combines TRBV19 with TRBJ2-3; TRBD2 might be the D (6 bases). V was pared by 3 bases and J by 4 bases, with 8 bases between. Germline CDR1 is LNHDA and CDR2 is SQIVND (reference sequence). The CDR3 contains 13 residues. For the CDR3, the DNA is TGTGCCAGTAGTATTGCGGGGTCAGATACGCAGTATTTT. Residues: CASSIAGSDTQYF.

This clone has more than one count but fewer than ten. The chain carries TRBV28 and TRBJ2-7, with 9 bases lining up with TRBD1. The CDR3 spans 12 residues. Trimming removed 6 bases from V and 12 bases from J; junction bases left unmatched: 9. From germline, CDR1 is MDHEN and CDR2 SYDVKM. CDR3 DNA sequence: TGTGCCAGCAGCCTCATTACAGGGGGCACGTACTTC. Its protein is CASSLITGGTYF.